This TCR beta chain was observed in a study of beta chain features in type 1 diabetes. Study details: Age, gender and cell yields were similar between patients and healthy donors. The study, taken as a whole, reports: In comparison with healthy donors, patients had naive, central memory and Treg TCRB repertoires that appeared more similar. Sequencing the cDNA could make cells with high TCR expression show up more than they should. A PCR bias possibly favoring shorter templates would apply equally to patients and controls.

Investigators reverse transcribed all isolated RNA, so they sequenced expressed TCRB transcripts. This table comes from immunoSEQ multiplex PCR, and its TCRdb copy is limited to in-frame clones, with some not included. The sample has 200,000 to 250,000 clones, 27% seen once. Concerning this clone: Its antigen is unknown.

The V end lost 2 bases, the J end lost 2 bases, and 11 bases lay between the germline ends. The CDR3 runs to 14 residues. Looked up from germline, CDR1 is SGDLS and CDR2 is YYNGEE. Sequences were obtained from central memory CD4+ T cells from blood. The V and J genes are TRBV9 and TRBJ2-7; tentative D call: TRBD2 (5 bases). This clonotype originated in a man younger than 45 in good health. The CDR3: CASSVRGIPYEQYF. CDR3 DNA: TGTGCCAGCAGCGTCCGGGGAATTCCCTACGAGCAGTACTTC.